One sample yielded the 30 T cell receptor beta chains listed below, sequenced in a study of PD-L1 blockade in urothelial cancer. As to time point: pretreatment peripheral blood. Using immunoSEQ multiplex PCR, the repertoire was profiled, and TCRdb retains in-frame clones only, with some absent. Among some 120,000 clones listed, 70% to 85% were seen once. Sequenced here: PBMCs, sampled around atezolizumab (anti-PD-L1) treatment. These receptors were taken from a man in his fifties or sixties with urothelial cancer.

This clone has just one count. V is TRBV6-1 and J is TRBJ1-3; unclear D gene. Germline values: CDR1 MNHNS, CDR2 SASEGT. The CDR3 sequence is 15 residues long. Trimming removed 4 bases at V and 0 bases at J, with 10 bases between. The DNA for the CDR3 is TGTGCCAGCAGTGCCGGTCGGAGCTCTGGAAACACCATATATTTT. Protein: CASSAGRSSGNTIYF.

The V gene is TRBV9, the J gene TRBJ2-3; tentatively, D is TRBD2 (6 bases). CDR3 length: 16 amino acids. In germline, CDR1 is SGDLS, CDR2 YYNGEE. V lost 1 base and J lost 3, with 15 bases in between. CDR3 region: CASSVKSGVRTDTQYF. CDR3 DNA sequence: TGTGCCAGCAGCGTAAAATCGGGAGTAAGAACAGATACGCAGTATTTT.

This clone was recorded a few times. This chain joins TRBV20-1 and TRBJ2-7, with no clear D. The CDR3 has 11 amino acids. V lost 3 bases and J 6 bases, leaving 9 bases between the germline ends. The germline CDR1 and CDR2 sequences are DFQATT and SNEGSKA (reference sequence). The CDR3 region is CSASGPSEQYF. The CDR3 coding sequence is TGCAGTGCTAGTGGGCCTTCCGAGCAGTACTTC.

The V gene is TRBV19, the J gene TRBJ2-2; D might be TRBD1 (5 bases). Germline V lookup: CDR1 LNHDA, CDR2 SQIVND (reference sequence). This CDR3 is 14 amino acids long. The V and J ends lost 5 bases and 6 bases respectively, with 13 bases between them. The CDR3 region has the DNA TGTGCCAGTAGTCTCCGCCAGGGCGCCGGGGAGCTGTTTTTT. Protein sequence: CASSLRQGAGELFF.

This sequence joins TRBV18 and TRBJ2-2; the match to TRBD1 covers 7 bases. J lost 5 bases, V lost 4 bases, and 4 bases had no gene match. The germline V gene has CDR1 KGHSH and CDR2 LQKENI. There are 14 residues in the CDR3. Here the CDR3 DNA reads TGTGCCAGCTCACAGATACAGGGGACCGGGGAGCTGTTTTTT. Encoded protein: CASSQIQGTGELFF.

The V call is TRBV5-1, the J call TRBJ2-2, with D maybe TRBD1 (6 bases). The CDR3 is 13 residues long. Germline assignment: CDR1 SGHRS and CDR2 YFSETQ. Trimming cost V 9 bases and J 6 bases, with 15 bases left between them. In nucleotides, the CDR3 is TGCGCCACGAAGGACAGAGGCGCCGGGGAGCTGTTTTTT. As protein: CATKDRGAGELFF.

The chain has TRBV7-9 and TRBJ2-1; a weak D match, TRBD2 (6 bases). V gave up 5 bases and J gave up 0 bases, with 14 bases separating them. Per germline, CDR1 SEHNR and CDR2 FQNEAQ (reference sequence). The CDR3 extends over 16 amino acids. The CDR3 spells CASSARDGSSYNEQFF. The CDR3 DNA reads as TGTGCCAGCAGCGCCCGGGACGGGAGCTCCTACAATGAGCAGTTCTTC. Supplemented by reference TRBV7-9 and TRBJ2-1, the full variable domain reads DTGVSQNPRHKITKRGQNVTFRCDPISEHNRLYWYRQTLGQGPEFLTYFQNEAQLEKSRLLSDRFSAERPKGSFSTLEIQRTEQGDSAMYLCASSARDGSSYNEQFFGPGTRLTVL.

V and J are TRBV21-1 and TRBJ1-5; whether TRBD1, the table's D call, matches the DNA was not checked. TRBV21-1 is tagged as a pseudogene. The length of the CDR3 is 16 residues. The CDR3 DNA reads TGTGCCAGCACGGTACTAAAGGACAGGAAGAATCAGCCCCAGCATTTT. It encodes CASTVLKDRKNQPQHF.

This clone turned up a few times. The rearrangement uses TRBV7-4 and TRBJ1-3, with 12 bases matching TRBD1. The germline gives CDR1 SGHVT, CDR2 SQSDAQ. The CDR3 is made up of 17 amino acids. The V and J ends lost 0 bases and 4 bases, in that order; junction bases with no gene match: 4. The CDR3: CASSLARDRGRGNTIYF. CDR3 DNA sequence: TGTGCCAGCAGCTTAGCCCGGGACAGGGGGCGAGGAAACACCATATATTTT.

The V gene is TRBV5-8, the J gene TRBJ2-7; D gene ambiguous. The CDR3 runs 13 residues. Looked up from germline, CDR1 is SGHTS and CDR2 is YDEGEE. V was clipped by 4 bases and J by 4 bases, with 12 bases between them. DNA for the CDR3: TGTGCCAGCAGCCCTGGTGAGTTATACGAGCAGTACTTC. Amino acid sequence: CASSPGELYEQYF.

J is TRBJ1-5 and V is TRBV2; tentatively, D is TRBD1 (5 bases). The V gene's germline CDR1 is SNHLY and CDR2 FYNNEI. CDR3 length: 14 residues. Trimming removed 7 bases from V and 1 base from J, with 11 bases in between. The CDR3 nucleotides read TGTGCCAGCACGGGGGAGGGGAGCAATCAGCCCCAGCATTTT. Protein product: CASTGEGSNQPQHF.

This chain uses TRBV23-1 with TRBJ1-2, with a possible D match to TRBD1 (5 bases). TRBV23-1 falls under the ORF class, with uncertain function. The CDR3 totals 14 residues. Between the trimmed V and J ends, which lost 4 bases and 4 bases, there was a span of 13 bases. This CDR3 reads CASSRYGGFYGYTF. The CDR3 coding sequence is TGCGCCAGCAGTCGCTACGGGGGGTTCTATGGCTACACCTTC.

CDR3 sequence reads: CASSLGEGYSNQPQHF. The CDR3 coding sequence is TGCGCCAGCAGCTTGGGGGAGGGGTATAGCAATCAGCCCCAGCATTTT. The chain carries TRBV5-1 and TRBJ1-5; TRBD1 is a possible D gene (5 bases). Germline V gene data show CDR1 as SGHRS and CDR2 as YFSETQ. Trimming left V 0 bases short and J 0 bases short, with 10 bases between. There are 16 residues in the CDR3.

V usage is TRBV28 and J usage is TRBJ1-4; D possibly corresponds to TRBD1 (5 bases). The germline V gene encodes CDR1 MDHEN and CDR2 SYDVKM. The V end lost 2 bases, the J end lost 7 bases, and 11 bases lay between the germline ends. CDR3 length: 14 residues. CDR3 region: CASSLRGISEKLFF. The DNA of the CDR3 is TGTGCCAGCAGTTTAAGGGGCATCAGTGAAAAACTGTTTTTT. The complete variable domain, with remaining parts taken from reference TRBV28 and TRBJ1-4, reads DVKVTQSSRYLVKRTGEKVFLECVQDMDHENMFWYRQDPGLGLRLIYFSYDVKMKEKGDIPEGYSVSREKKERFSLILESASTNQTSMYLCASSLRGISEKLFFGSGTQLSVL.

The rearrangement links TRBV21-1 to TRBJ2-5; the tabulated D call, TRBD2, remains unverified against the DNA. TRBV21-1 is designated a pseudogene. This CDR3 spans 18 amino acids. The CDR3 reads CASSPWGTSGRHQETQYF. The CDR3 DNA is TGTGCCAGCAGCCCGTGGGGGACTAGCGGGAGGCACCAAGAGACCCAGTACTTC.

V usage is TRBV19 and J usage is TRBJ1-4; 8 bases are shared with TRBD1. CDR3 size: 15 residues. After removal of 6 bases from V and 1 base from J, the junction contained 4 bases not matched to a gene. In germline, CDR1 is LNHDA, CDR2 SQIVND (reference sequence). The CDR3 protein is CASRRQGQTNEKLFF. DNA for the CDR3: TGTGCCAGTAGGCGACAGGGGCAAACTAATGAAAAACTGTTTTTT.

The chain couples TRBV5-1 to TRBJ2-2; 8 positions match TRBD1. V shed 0 bases, J shed 3 bases, and the junction held 7 bases outside the gene matches. The CDR3 has 17 amino acids. Germline CDR1 and CDR2: SGHRS and YFSETQ. The CDR3 protein is CASSLGPLTGDTGELFF. The CDR3 coding sequence is TGCGCCAGCAGCTTGGGACCTTTGACAGGGGACACCGGGGAGCTGTTTTTT.

The chain combines TRBV29-1 with TRBJ2-7; 9 bases match TRBD1. The CDR3 runs to 14 residues. Germline assignment: CDR1 SQVTM and CDR2 ANQGSEA. Losses at the gene ends were 6 bases for V and 5 bases for J; bases not matched to a gene: 11. In DNA form, the CDR3 reads TGCAGCGTCGGTACGGGACAGGGCTTCCACGAGCAGTACTTC. Protein sequence: CSVGTGQGFHEQYF.

The V and J genes are TRBV7-2 and TRBJ1-2; no clear D. V was shortened by 3 bases and J by 6 bases, with 14 bases between the two germline ends. Looked up from germline, CDR1 is SGHTA and CDR2 is FQGNSA. CDR3 size: 14 residues. CDR3 bases: TGTGCCAGCAGCTTTTTGAAAACTTTCCATGGCTACACCTTC. Translating gives CASSFLKTFHGYTF.

The chain links TRBV28 to TRBJ1-3; possible D gene TRBD1, 5 bases. CDR1 MDHEN and CDR2 SYDVKM come from the germline V gene. V was pared by 2 bases and J by 0 bases, with 11 bases between. The CDR3 covers 16 residues. The CDR3 coding sequence is TGTGCCAGCAGTTTAGGTGGGGCCATCTCTGGAAACACCATATATTTT. Its translation is CASSLGGAISGNTIYF.

This clone was seen a handful of times. Other DNA sequences from this sample encode an identical CDR3 as well. In DNA form, the CDR3 reads TGCGCCAGCAGCTTGGCGGTGAACACTGAAGCTTTCTTT. It is translated as CASSLAVNTEAFF. This chain connects TRBV5-1 to TRBJ1-1, with D uncertain. CDR1 is SGHRS, CDR2 YFSETQ, per germline. CDR3 length: 13 residues. The V end lost 0 bases, the J end lost 0 bases, and 3 bases lay between the germline ends.

The sample holds a few counts of this clone. The gene calls are TRBV6-1 and TRBJ2-6; D gene unclear. CDR1 and CDR2 from the germline V gene are MNHNS and SASEGT. The CDR3 has 15 residues. V shed 5 bases and J shed 0 bases, with 8 bases lying between them. The CDR3 DNA is TGTGCCAGCAGTAACATGCACTCTGGGGCCAACGTCCTGACTTTC. This encodes CASSNMHSGANVLTF.

The table lists this clone with many counts. The CDR3 region is CASIQGVYEQYF. CDR3 nucleotides: TGTGCCAGCATCCAAGGAGTCTACGAGCAGTACTTC. V is TRBV2 and J is TRBJ2-7, with no clear D. The CDR3 covers 12 residues. The germline gives CDR1 SNHLY, CDR2 FYNNEI. V was shortened by 7 bases and J by 3 bases, with 10 bases between the two germline ends. Full variable domain (missing parts from reference TRBV2 and TRBJ2-7): EPEVTQTPSHQVTQMGQEVILRCVPISNHLYFYWYRQILGQKVEFLVSFYNNEISEKSEIFDDQFSVERPDGSNFTLKIRSTKLEDSAMYFCASIQGVYEQYFGPGTRLTVT.

V and J are TRBV28 and TRBJ1-1; D perhaps matches TRBD1 (6 bases). The CDR3 totals 15 residues. Germline CDR1 MDHEN, CDR2 SYDVKM. Trimming took off 2 bases at V and 0 bases at J, with 10 bases between the two ends. The CDR3 protein is CASSLIPGVNTEAFF. CDR3 DNA sequence: TGTGCCAGCAGTTTAATACCAGGGGTGAACACTGAAGCTTTCTTT.

The V gene is TRBV6-6, the J gene TRBJ1-4; TRBD1 might be the D (6 bases). Germline assignment: CDR1 MNHNY and CDR2 SVGAGI (reference sequence). The CDR3 contains 14 residues. The V and J ends lost 6 bases and 6 bases respectively, with 14 bases between them. In DNA, the CDR3 is TGTGCCAGCAGAAACAGGGATGGGTATGAAAAACTGTTTTTT. The encoded protein is CASRNRDGYEKLFF.

The table lists this clone with a count of one. The chain recombines TRBV28 with TRBJ2-1, with TRBD2 identical over 7 bases. The CDR3 contains 12 residues. Germline V gene lookup returns CDR1 MDHEN and CDR2 SYDVKM. V was pared by 5 bases and J by 15 bases, with 10 bases of the junction left unmatched. The CDR3 DNA sequence: TGTGCCAGCAGTGATAGCGGGCTGGCGTGGTTCTTC. Translation gives CASSDSGLAWFF.

This clone has a count of ten or more. CDR3 protein: CASRWGPGLDNEQFF. The DNA for the CDR3 is TGCGCCAGCCGATGGGGTCCAGGGCTCGACAATGAGCAGTTCTTC. The chain employs TRBV5-1 and TRBJ2-1, with D tentatively TRBD1 (5 bases). Germline values: CDR1 SGHRS, CDR2 YFSETQ. V was trimmed by 7 bases and J by 5 bases, leaving 19 bases between them. The CDR3 runs to 15 residues.

This sequence joins TRBV6-5 and TRBJ2-6; tentatively, D is TRBD1 (6 bases). In germline, CDR1 is MNHEY, CDR2 SVGAGI. CDR3 size: 15 residues. V was cut by 8 bases and J by 2 bases, with 13 bases left in between. The CDR3 is CASGLDSAGANVLTF. The DNA for the CDR3 is TGTGCCAGCGGGTTGGACAGTGCTGGGGCCAACGTCCTGACTTTC.

The CDR3 is CAWRFRDRGRDTEAFF. DNA for the CDR3: TGTGCCTGGAGATTCCGGGACAGGGGCCGGGACACTGAAGCTTTCTTT. The chain is built from TRBV30 and TRBJ1-1; 10 bases are a match to TRBD1. The CDR3 spans 16 residues. The germline V gene has CDR1 GTSNPN and CDR2 SVGIG (reference sequence). V was clipped by 3 bases and J by 3 bases; unmatched bases: 10.

This rearrangement joins TRBV14 to TRBJ2-3; 9 bases map to TRBD2. This CDR3 spans 17 amino acids. J lost 5 bases, V lost 2 bases, and 11 bases had no gene match. From germline, CDR1 is SGHDN and CDR2 FVKESK. In DNA, the CDR3 is TGTGCCAGCAGCCAACGACTAGCGGAGGAATGGGGAGATACGCAGTATTTT. It encodes CASSQRLAEEWGDTQYF.